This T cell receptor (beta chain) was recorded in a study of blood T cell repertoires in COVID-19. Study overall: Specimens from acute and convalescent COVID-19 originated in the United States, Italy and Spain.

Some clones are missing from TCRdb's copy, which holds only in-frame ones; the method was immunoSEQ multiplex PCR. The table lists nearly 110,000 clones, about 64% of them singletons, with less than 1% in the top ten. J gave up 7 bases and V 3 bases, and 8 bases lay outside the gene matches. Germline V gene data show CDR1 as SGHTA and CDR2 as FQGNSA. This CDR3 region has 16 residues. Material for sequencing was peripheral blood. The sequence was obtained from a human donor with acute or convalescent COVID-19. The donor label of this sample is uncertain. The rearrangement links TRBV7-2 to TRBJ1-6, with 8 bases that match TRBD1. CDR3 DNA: TGTGCCAGCAGCTTCCGGGGGACAGGATCCAATTCACCCCTCCACTTT. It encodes CASSFRGTGSNSPLHF. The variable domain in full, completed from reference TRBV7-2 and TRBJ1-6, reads GAGVSQSPSNKVTEKGKDVELRCDPISGHTALYWYRQSLGQGLEFLIYFQGNSAPDKSGLPSDRFSAERTGGSVSTLTIQRTQQEDSAVYLCASSFRGTGSNSPLHFGNGTRLTVT.